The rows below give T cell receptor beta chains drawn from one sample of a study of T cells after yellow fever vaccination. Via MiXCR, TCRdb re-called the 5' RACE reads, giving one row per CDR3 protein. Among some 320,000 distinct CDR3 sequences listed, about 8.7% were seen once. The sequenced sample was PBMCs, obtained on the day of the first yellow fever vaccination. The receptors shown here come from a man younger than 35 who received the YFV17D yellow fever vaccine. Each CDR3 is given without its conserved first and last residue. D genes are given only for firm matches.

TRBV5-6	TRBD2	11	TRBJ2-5	AAGTSGGETQY
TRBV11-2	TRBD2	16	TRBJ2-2	ASSFPSGGAVWTGELF
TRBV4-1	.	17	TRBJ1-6	ASSQAVIRLASYNSPLH
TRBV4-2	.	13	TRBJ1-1	ASSQGGGLNTEAF
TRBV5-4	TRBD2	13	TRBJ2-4	ASSLSSGGAHIQY
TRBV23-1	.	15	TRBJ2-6	ASSLGADQSGANVLT
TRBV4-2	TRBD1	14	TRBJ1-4	ASSQVGGTGSEKLF
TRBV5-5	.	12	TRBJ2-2	ASSFSGIPGELF
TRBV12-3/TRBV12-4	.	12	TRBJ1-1	ASSFVGSNTEAF
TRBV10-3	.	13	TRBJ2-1	ATLPLAGNYNEQF
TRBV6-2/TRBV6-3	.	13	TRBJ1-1	ASSYLPSSRTEAF
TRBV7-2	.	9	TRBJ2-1	ASSLLLEQF
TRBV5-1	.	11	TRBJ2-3	ASSSDTGDTQY
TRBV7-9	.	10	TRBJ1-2	ASSGGDYGYT
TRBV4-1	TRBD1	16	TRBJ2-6	ASSQQGQGAIGANVLT
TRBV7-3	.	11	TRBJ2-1	ASSPGPYNEQF
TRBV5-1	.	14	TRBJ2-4	ASSLAVAVVLHIQY
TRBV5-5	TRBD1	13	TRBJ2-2	ASGRTGGLTGELF
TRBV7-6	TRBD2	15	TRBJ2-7	ASSLAVLAGGTYEQY
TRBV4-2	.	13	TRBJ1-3	ASRRTRGSGNTIY